This T cell receptor beta chain stems from a study of vaccination effects on CD4 cells after COVID-19. Germline-derived CDR1 and CDR2 are KGHDR and SFDVKD. The junction had 9 bases not matched to a gene; V was cut back by 6 bases and J by 1 base. CDR3 length: 18 amino acids. As regards this clone: The antigen is not known.

Libraries were prepared by immunoSEQ multiplex PCR; TCRdb keeps only in-frame clonotypes and omits some of them. Of tens of thousands of clones in the sample, 80% to 90% were seen once. Antigen-specific CD4+ T cell clonotypes were called by their expansion after viral peptide-pool culture in ViraFEST. When less than 11 days of culture had elapsed, CD4+ T cells were isolated. PBMC were cultured at around 1.9 million per well with roughly 9.7 IU/ml IL-2 and 7.5 to 10 ug/ml peptides. This clonotype was obtained from a human donor who received a COVID-19 vaccine. This rearrangement joins TRBV24-1 to TRBJ1-5; 12 positions agree with TRBD1. The sample in question was CD4+ T cells from PBMCs cultured with HCoV-229E spike peptides, obtained before COVID-19 vaccination. CDR3 region: CATSPTGTGGGSNQPQHF. The CDR3 DNA sequence: TGTGCCACCAGTCCAACCGGGACAGGGGGCGGGAGCAATCAGCCCCAGCATTTT.